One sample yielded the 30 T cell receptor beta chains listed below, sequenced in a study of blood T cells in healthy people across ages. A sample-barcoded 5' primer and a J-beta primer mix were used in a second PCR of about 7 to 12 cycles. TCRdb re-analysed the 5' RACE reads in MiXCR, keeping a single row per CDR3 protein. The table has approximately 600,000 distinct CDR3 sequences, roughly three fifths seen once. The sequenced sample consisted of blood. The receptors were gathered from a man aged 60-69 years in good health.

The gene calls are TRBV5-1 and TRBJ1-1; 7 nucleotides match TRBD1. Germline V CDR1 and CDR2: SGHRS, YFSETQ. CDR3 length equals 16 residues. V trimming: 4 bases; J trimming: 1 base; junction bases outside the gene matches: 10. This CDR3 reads CASSLEGGAGNTEAFF. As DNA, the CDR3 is TGCGCCAGCAGCCTGGAAGGGGGCGCCGGGAACACTGAAGCTTTCTTT.

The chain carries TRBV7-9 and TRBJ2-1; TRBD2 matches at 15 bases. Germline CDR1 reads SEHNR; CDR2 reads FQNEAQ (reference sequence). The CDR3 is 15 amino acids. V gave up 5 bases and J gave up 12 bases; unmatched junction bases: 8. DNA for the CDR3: TGTGCCAGCAGCCCTGGACTAGCGGGGGGGCAGTGGCAGTTCTTC. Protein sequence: CASSPGLAGGQWQFF.

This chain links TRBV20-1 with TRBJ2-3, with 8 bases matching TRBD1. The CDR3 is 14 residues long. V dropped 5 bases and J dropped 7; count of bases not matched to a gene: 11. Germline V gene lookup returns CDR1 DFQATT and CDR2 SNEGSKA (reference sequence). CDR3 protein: CSAGRAGGANTQYF. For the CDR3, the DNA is TGCAGTGCTGGCAGGGCAGGGGGCGCGAATACGCAGTATTTT.

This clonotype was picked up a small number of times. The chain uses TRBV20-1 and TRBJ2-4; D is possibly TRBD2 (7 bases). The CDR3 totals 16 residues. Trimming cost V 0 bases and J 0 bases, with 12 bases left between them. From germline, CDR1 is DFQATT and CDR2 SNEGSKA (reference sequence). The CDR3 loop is CSAREGGALAKNIQYF. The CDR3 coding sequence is TGCAGTGCTAGAGAGGGGGGGGCTCTAGCCAAAAACATTCAGTACTTC.

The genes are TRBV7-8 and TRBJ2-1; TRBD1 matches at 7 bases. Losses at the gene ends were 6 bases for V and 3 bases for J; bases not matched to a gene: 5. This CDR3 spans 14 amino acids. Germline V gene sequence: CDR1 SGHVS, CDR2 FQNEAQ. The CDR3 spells CASSRQGIYNEQFF. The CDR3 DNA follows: TGTGCCAGCAGTCGACAGGGTATCTACAATGAGCAGTTCTTC. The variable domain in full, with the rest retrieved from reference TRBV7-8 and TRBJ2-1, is GAGVSQSPRYKVAKRGQDVALRCDPISGHVSLFWYQQALGQGPEFLTYFQNEAQLDKSGLPSDRFFAERPEGSVSTLKIQRTQQEDSAVYLCASSRQGIYNEQFFGPGTRLTVL.

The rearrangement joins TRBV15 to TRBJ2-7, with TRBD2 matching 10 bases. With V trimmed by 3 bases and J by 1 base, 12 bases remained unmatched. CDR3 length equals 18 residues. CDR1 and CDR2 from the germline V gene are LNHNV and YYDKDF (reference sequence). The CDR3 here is CATSSRRTSGYLSYEQYF. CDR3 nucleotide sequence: TGTGCCACCAGCAGCCGCCGGACTAGCGGTTACCTTTCCTACGAGCAGTACTTC. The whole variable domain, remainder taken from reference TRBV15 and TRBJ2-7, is DAMVIQNPRYQVTQFGKPVTLSCSQTLNHNVMYWYQQKSSQAPKLLFHYYDKDFNNEADTPDNFQSRRPNTSFCFLDIRSPGLGDTAMYLCATSSRRTSGYLSYEQYFGPGTRLTVT.

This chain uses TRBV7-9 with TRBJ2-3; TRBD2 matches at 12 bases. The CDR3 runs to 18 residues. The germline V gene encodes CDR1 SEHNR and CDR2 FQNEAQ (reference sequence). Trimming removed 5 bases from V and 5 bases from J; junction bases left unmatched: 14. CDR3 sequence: CASSLGLAGTHSVDTQYF. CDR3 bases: TGTGCCAGCAGCCTCGGACTAGCGGGAACACACTCGGTAGATACGCAGTATTTT.

CDR3 loop: CASSPARLAGSETQYF. CDR3 in DNA: TGTGCCAGCAGCCCAGCCCGACTAGCCGGTTCGGAGACCCAGTACTTC. The genes are TRBV4-2 and TRBJ2-5; 7 bases line up with TRBD2. Germline CDR1 and CDR2: LGHNA and YNFKEQ. The CDR3 spans 16 residues. After removal of 4 bases from V and 5 bases from J, the junction contained 13 bases not matched to a gene.

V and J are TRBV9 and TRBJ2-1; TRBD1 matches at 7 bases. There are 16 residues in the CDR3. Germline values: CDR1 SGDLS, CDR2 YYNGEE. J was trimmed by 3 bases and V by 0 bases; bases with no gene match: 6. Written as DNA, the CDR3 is TGTGCCAGCAGCGTAGTAGGGGACAGCAACTACAATGAGCAGTTCTTC. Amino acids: CASSVVGDSNYNEQFF. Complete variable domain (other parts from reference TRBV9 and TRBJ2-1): DSGVTQTPKHLITATGQRVTLRCSPRSGDLSVYWYQQSLDQGLQFLIQYYNGEERAKGNILERFSAQQFPDLHSELNLSSLELGDSALYFCASSVVGDSNYNEQFFGPGTRLTVL.

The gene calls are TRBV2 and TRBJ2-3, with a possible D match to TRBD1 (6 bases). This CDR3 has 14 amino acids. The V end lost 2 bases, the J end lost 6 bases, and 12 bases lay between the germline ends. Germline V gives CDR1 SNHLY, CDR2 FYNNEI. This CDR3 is CASSEQGTRDTQYF. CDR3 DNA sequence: TGTGCCAGCAGTGAACAGGGGACCAGGGATACGCAGTATTTT.

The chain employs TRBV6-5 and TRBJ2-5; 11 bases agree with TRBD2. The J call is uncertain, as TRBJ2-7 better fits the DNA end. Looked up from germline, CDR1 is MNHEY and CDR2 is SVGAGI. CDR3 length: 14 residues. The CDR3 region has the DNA TGTGCCAGCAGTATAGCGGGGGGGACCTACGAGCAGTACTTC. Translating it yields CASSIAGGTYEQYF.

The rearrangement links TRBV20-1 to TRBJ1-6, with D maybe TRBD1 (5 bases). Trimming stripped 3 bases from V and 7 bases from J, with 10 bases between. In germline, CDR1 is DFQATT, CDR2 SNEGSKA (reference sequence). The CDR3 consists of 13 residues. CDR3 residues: CSASVRQNSPLHF. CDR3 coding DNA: TGCAGTGCTAGCGTGAGACAGAATTCACCCCTCCACTTT.

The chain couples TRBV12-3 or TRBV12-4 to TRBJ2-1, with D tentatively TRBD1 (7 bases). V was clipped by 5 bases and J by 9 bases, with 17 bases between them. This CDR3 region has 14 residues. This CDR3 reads CASSPDRVGGEQFF. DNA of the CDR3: TGTGCCAGCAGTCCCGACAGGGTGGGGGGTGAGCAGTTCTTC.

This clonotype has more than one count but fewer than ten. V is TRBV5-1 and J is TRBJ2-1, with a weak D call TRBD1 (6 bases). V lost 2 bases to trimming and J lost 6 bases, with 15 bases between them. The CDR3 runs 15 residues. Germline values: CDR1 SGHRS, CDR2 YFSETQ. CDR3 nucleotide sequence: TGCGCCAGCAGCTTAGTTGGGGGCCAGTCCAATGAGCAGTTCTTC. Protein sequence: CASSLVGGQSNEQFF.

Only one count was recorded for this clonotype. The CDR3 coding sequence is TGTGCCAGCAGCTTAGAGGACAGGCGTGCAAATCAGCCCCAGCATTTT. This gives the protein CASSLEDRRANQPQHF. The gene calls are TRBV7-2 and TRBJ1-5, with TRBD1 identical over 7 bases. The CDR3 extends over 16 amino acids. The germline CDR1 and CDR2 sequences are SGHTA and FQGNSA. V gave up 1 base and J gave up 4 bases; unmatched junction bases: 7.

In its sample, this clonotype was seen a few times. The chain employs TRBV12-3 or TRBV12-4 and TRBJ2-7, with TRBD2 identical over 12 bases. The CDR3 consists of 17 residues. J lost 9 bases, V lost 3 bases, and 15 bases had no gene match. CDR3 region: CASSFQASGGVFSGQYF. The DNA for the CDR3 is TGTGCCAGCAGTTTTCAGGCTAGCGGGGGGGTATTTTCCGGGCAGTACTTC.

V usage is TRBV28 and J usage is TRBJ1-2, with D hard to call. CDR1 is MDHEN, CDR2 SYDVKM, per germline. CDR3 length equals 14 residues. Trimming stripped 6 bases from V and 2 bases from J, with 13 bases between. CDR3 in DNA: TGTGCCAGCAGGAGTCCAGGATCAAACTATGGCTACACCTTC. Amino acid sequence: CASRSPGSNYGYTF.

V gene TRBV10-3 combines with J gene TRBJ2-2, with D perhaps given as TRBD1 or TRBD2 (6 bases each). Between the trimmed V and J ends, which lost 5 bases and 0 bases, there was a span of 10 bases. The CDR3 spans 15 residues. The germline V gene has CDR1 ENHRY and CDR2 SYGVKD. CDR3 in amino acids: CAISRGHPNTGELFF. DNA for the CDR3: TGTGCCATCAGTCGGGGGCACCCGAACACCGGGGAGCTGTTTTTT.

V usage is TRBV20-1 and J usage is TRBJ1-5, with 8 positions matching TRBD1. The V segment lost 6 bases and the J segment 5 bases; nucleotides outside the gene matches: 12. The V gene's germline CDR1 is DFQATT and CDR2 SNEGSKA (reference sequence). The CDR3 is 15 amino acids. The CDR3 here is CSAKSQTGEDQPQHF. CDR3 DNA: TGCAGTGCCAAATCACAGACAGGGGAGGATCAGCCCCAGCATTTT.

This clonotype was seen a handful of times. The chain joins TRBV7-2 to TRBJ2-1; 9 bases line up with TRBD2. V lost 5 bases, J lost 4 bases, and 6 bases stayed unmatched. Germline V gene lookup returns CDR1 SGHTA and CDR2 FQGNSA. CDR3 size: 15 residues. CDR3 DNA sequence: TGTGCCAGCAGCCTTAGCGGGGGTCTATACAATGAGCAGTTCTTC. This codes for CASSLSGGLYNEQFF. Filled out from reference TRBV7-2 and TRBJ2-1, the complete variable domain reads GAGVSQSPSNKVTEKGKDVELRCDPISGHTALYWYRQSLGQGLEFLIYFQGNSAPDKSGLPSDRFSAERTGGSVSTLTIQRTQQEDSAVYLCASSLSGGLYNEQFFGPGTRLTVL.

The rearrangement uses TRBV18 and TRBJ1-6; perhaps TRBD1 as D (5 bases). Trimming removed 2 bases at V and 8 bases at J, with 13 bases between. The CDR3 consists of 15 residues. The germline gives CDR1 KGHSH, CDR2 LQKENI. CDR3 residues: CASSPLSGLDSPLHF. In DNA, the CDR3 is TGTGCCAGCTCACCATTATCAGGGTTGGATTCACCCCTCCACTTT.

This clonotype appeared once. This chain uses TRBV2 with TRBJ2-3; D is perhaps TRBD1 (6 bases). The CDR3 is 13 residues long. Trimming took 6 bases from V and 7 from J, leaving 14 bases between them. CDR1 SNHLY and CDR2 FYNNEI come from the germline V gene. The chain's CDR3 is CASSFQGKNTQYF. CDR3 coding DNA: TGTGCCAGCAGCTTCCAGGGGAAAAATACGCAGTATTTT.

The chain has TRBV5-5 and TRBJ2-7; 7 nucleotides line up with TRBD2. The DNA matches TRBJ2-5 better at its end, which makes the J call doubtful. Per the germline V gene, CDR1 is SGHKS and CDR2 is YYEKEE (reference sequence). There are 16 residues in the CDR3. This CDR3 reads CASSLAYGGGGETQYF. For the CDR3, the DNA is TGTGCCAGCAGCTTGGCCTATGGCGGGGGAGGGGAGACCCAGTACTTC.

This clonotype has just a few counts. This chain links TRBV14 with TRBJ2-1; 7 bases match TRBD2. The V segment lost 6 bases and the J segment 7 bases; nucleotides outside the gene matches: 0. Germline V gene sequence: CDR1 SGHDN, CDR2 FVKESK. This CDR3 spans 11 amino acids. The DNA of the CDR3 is TGTGCCAGCAGGGGGGGGAATGAGCAGTTCTTC. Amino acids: CASRGGNEQFF.

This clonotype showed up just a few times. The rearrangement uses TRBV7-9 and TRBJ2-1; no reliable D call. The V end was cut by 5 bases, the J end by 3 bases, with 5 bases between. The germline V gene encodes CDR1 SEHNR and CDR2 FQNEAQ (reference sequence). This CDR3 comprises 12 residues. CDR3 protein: CASSPNYNEQFF. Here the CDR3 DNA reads TGTGCCAGCAGCCCGAACTACAATGAGCAGTTCTTC. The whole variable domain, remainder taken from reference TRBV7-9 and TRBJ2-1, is DTGVSQNPRHKITKRGQNVTFRCDPISEHNRLYWYRQTLGQGPEFLTYFQNEAQLEKSRLLSDRFSAERPKGSFSTLEIQRTEQGDSAMYLCASSPNYNEQFFGPGTRLTVL.

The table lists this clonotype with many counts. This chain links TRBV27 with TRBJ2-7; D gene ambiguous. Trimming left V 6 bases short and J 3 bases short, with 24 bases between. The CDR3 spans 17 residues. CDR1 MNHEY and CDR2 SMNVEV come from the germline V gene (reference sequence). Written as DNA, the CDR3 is TGTGCCAGCAGACACTCCCAACTGGACCTATTACACTACGAGCAGTACTTC. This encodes CASRHSQLDLLHYEQYF.

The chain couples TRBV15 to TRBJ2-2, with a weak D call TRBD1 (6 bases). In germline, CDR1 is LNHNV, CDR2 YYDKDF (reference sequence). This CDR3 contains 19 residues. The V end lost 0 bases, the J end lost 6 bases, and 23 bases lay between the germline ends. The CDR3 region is CATSRDPNSRGGRAGELFF. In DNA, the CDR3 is TGTGCCACCAGCAGAGATCCTAATAGCAGGGGTGGCAGGGCCGGGGAGCTGTTTTTT.

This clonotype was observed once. The CDR3, as DNA: TGTGCCAGCACCTACGGACAGGGGCAGTACTTC. It translates to CASTYGQGQYF. This chain joins TRBV6-1 and TRBJ2-7; 8 bases agree with TRBD1. Per the germline V gene, CDR1 is MNHNS and CDR2 is SASEGT. With 7 bases clipped from V and 9 bases from J, the junction kept 5 bases outside the gene matches. The CDR3 totals 11 residues.

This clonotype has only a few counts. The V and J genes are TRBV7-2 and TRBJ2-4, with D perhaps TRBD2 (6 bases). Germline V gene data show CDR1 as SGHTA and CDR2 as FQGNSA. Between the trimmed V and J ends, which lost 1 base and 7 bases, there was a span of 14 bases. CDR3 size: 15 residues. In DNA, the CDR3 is TGTGCCAGCAGCTTAGAGGGACTCTCTTTGAACATTCAGTACTTC. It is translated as CASSLEGLSLNIQYF. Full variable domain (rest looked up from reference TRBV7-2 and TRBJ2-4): GAGVSQSPSNKVTEKGKDVELRCDPISGHTALYWYRQSLGQGLEFLIYFQGNSAPDKSGLPSDRFSAERTGGSVSTLTIQRTQQEDSAVYLCASSLEGLSLNIQYFGAGTRLSVL.

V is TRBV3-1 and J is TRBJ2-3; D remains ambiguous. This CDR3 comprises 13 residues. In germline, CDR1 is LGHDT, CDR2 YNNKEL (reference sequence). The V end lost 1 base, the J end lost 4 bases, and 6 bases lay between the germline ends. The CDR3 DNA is TGTGCCAGCAGCCAAGGGGTCCCAGATACGCAGTATTTT. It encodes CASSQGVPDTQYF.